This T cell receptor beta chain emerged from a study of blood T cell repertoires in COVID-19. At the level of the study: Researchers got acute and convalescent COVID-19 samples from the United States, Italy and Spain.

Authors' data handling: Amplification from reference gene primers served as the basis for estimated nucleated cell counts. Here immunoSEQ multiplex PCR was the method, and the copy in TCRdb shows in-frame clones only, minus some. V and J calls and clone size are given by that table; D and trimming were obtained from the DNA. The sample lists 140,000 or so clones, around 82% occurring once. The CDR3 covers 14 residues. Germline V CDR1 and CDR2: KGHSH, LQKENI. J lost 5 bases, V lost 1 base, and 2 bases had no gene match. What was sequenced was peripheral blood. The receptor was isolated from a woman between 45 and 65 years old with acute or convalescent COVID-19. The chain has TRBV18 and TRBJ2-7; 10 nucleotides line up with TRBD1. DNA of the CDR3: TGTGCCAGCTCACCACATGGGACAGGGGACGAGCAGTACTTC. Residues: CASSPHGTGDEQYF. Variable domain in full (rest from reference TRBV18 and TRBJ2-7): NAGVMQNPRHLVRRRGQEARLRCSPMKGHSHVYWYRQLPEEGLKFMVYLQKENIIDESGMPKERFSAEFPKEGPSILRIQQVVRGDSAAYFCASSPHGTGDEQYFGPGTRLTVT.